Listed below are T cell receptor beta chains from one sample, sequenced in a study of post-analysis software for immune sequencing data. TCRdb fed the PCR reads into MiXCR, producing one record per CDR3 protein. The sample includes about 500,000 distinct CDR3 sequences, under 55% of them seen just once. Sequencing used blood. The source is a girl aged 10 to 17 with multiple sclerosis. Each CDR3 is given with its conserved first and last residue. A D gene is named only where the DNA matches it firmly. Rows may omit the clone size; those that give it use once, few, many or a size class.

clone size	V gene	J gene	D gene	CDR3 protein	CDR3 DNA
-	TRBV25-1	TRBJ2-7	-	CASSPGRTPYEQYF	TGTGCCAGCAGCCCGGGACGGACCCCCTACGAGCAGTACTTC
-	TRBV7-3	TRBJ1-1	-	CASSPTGGRGTEAFF	TGTGCCAGCAGCCCGACGGGGGGGCGCGGCACTGAAGCTTTCTTT
-	TRBV12-5	TRBJ2-3	TRBD2	CASGFHLGGRVTDTQYF	TGTGCTAGTGGTTTCCATCTTGGCGGGAGGGTCACAGATACGCAGTATTTT
-	TRBV4-1	TRBJ2-7	-	CASSPSTETYEQYF	TGCGCCAGCAGCCCGTCGACAGAGACCTACGAGCAGTACTTC
few	TRBV9	TRBJ1-4	TRBD1	CASSATGVREKLFF	TGTGCCAGCAGCGCGACAGGGGTACGGGAAAAACTGTTTTTT
-	TRBV15	TRBJ2-7	TRBD2	CATSRKPSGTRGVYEQYF	TGTGCCACCAGCAGAAAGCCATCCGGGACTAGAGGGGTCTACGAGCAGTACTTC
-	TRBV12-3/TRBV12-4	TRBJ1-1	-	CASSLVTENTEAFF	TGTGCCAGCAGTTTAGTGACAGAGAACACTGAAGCTTTCTTT
few	TRBV28	TRBJ1-2	TRBD1	CASRERDREYGYTF	TGTGCCAGCAGGGAGAGGGACAGGGAATATGGCTACACCTTC
few	TRBV29-1	TRBJ1-2	TRBD1	CSVVLDRAYGYTF	TGCAGCGTTGTCCTGGACAGGGCCTATGGCTACACCTTC
-	TRBV13	TRBJ2-7	-	CASSRAGQRIEQYF	TGTGCCAGCAGCAGAGCGGGACAGCGAATCGAGCAGTACTTC
-	TRBV20-1	TRBJ2-5	TRBD2	CSARAGGAGGTETQYF	TGCAGTGCTAGAGCTGGAGGGGCGGGAGGGACGGAGACCCAGTACTTC
few	TRBV7-2	TRBJ2-7	-	CASSLSPGEQYF	TGTGCCAGCAGCCTTTCTCCGGGCGAGCAGTACTTC
-	TRBV4-1	TRBJ2-7	-	CASSRGHTTYEQYF	TGCGCCAGCAGCCGGGGGCATACCACCTACGAGCAGTACTTC
-	TRBV20-1	TRBJ2-1	TRBD2	CSANSLAAEYNEQFF	TGCAGTGCTAACTCACTAGCGGCCGAATACAATGAGCAGTTCTTC
few	TRBV20-1	TRBJ2-7	-	CSARLGTGPYEQYF	TGCAGTGCTAGATTGGGGACGGGGCCCTACGAGCAGTACTTC
once	TRBV28	TRBJ1-1	-	CASSAWGGGTYTEAFF	TGTGCCAGCAGTGCCTGGGGGGGGGGGACTTACACTGAAGCTTTCTTT
-	TRBV28	TRBJ2-1	TRBD2	CASSTLTSGREGYNEQFF	TGTGCCAGCAGTACCTTGACTAGCGGGAGGGAAGGTTACAATGAGCAGTTCTTC
-	TRBV20-1	TRBJ1-2	-	CSARRSPVRGDGYTF	TGCAGTGCTAGAAGATCCCCCGTCAGGGGCGATGGCTACACCTTC
-	TRBV5-1	TRBJ2-7	TRBD1	CASSPGDRTSYEQYF	TGCGCCAGCAGCCCAGGGGACAGGACCTCCTACGAGCAGTACTTC
-	TRBV29-1	TRBJ1-5	-	CSVEGYDQPQHF	TGCAGCGTTGAGGGGTACGATCAGCCCCAGCATTTT
-	TRBV20-1	TRBJ2-3	-	CSARLQGADTQYF	TGCAGTGCCAGACTCCAAGGAGCAGATACGCAGTATTTT
-	TRBV4-2	TRBJ1-5	TRBD1	CASSQEARGRGPQHF	TGTGCCAGCAGCCAAGAAGCGAGGGGGCGGGGGCCCCAGCATTTT
-	TRBV28	TRBJ2-5	TRBD1	CASSARQGSTETQYF	TGTGCCAGCAGTGCCCGACAGGGGAGTACGGAGACCCAGTACTTC
-	TRBV12-3/TRBV12-4	TRBJ2-1	-	CASSLGQGPYNVQFF	TGTGCCAGCAGTTTGGGGCAGGGTCCCTACAATGTGCAGTTCTTC
-	TRBV13	TRBJ1-2	-	CASSLFTANNYGYTF	TGTGCCAGCAGCTTATTTACAGCCAATAACTATGGCTACACCTTC
few	TRBV5-1	TRBJ1-1	-	CASTPGNRMNTEAFF	TGCGCCAGCACCCCAGGGAATCGGATGAACACTGAAGCTTTCTTT
-	TRBV5-1	TRBJ1-4	-	CASSLTGRGTNEKLFF	TGCGCCAGCAGCTTGACTGGAAGGGGAACTAATGAAAAACTGTTTTTT
-	TRBV21-1	TRBJ1-2	-	CASSKNDSGYTF	TGTGCCAGCAGCAAAAACGACAGCGGCTACACCTTC
-	TRBV7-2	TRBJ2-3	TRBD2	CASSSSGRADTQYF	TGTGCCAGCAGCTCCAGCGGGAGGGCAGATACGCAGTATTTT